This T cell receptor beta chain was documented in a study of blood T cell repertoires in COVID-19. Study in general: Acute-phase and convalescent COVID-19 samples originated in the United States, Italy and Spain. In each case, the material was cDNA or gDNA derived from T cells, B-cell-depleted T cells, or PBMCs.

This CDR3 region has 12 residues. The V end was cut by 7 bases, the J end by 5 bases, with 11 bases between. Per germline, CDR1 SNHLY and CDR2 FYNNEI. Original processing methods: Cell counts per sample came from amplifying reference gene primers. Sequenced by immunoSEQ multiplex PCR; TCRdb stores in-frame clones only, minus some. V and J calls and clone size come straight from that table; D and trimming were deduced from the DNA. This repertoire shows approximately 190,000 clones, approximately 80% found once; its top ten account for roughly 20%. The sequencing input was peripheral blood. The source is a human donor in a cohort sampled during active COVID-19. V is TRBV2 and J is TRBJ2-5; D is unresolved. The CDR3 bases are TGTGCCAGCACCCGAGGCTCGGAGACCCAGTACTTC. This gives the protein CASTRGSETQYF. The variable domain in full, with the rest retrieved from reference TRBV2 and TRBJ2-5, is EPEVTQTPSHQVTQMGQEVILRCVPISNHLYFYWYRQILGQKVEFLVSFYNNEISEKSEIFDDQFSVERPDGSNFTLKIRSTKLEDSAMYFCASTRGSETQYFGPGTRLLVL.